The present entry profiles one T cell receptor (beta chain) with its context. Its antigen is not yet known. One base away there is no much larger clone; base qualities are not given. The sample originates from a study of brain T cells in children with intractable seizures listed by TCRdb under 2021. At the level of the whole study: Resected brain tissue from about 50 pediatric epilepsy surgery cases was first screened for immune gene transcripts using a NanoString immunology panel. About 70% of the 12 selected surgery cases also had pre-surgery blood sequenced, which left four cases with brain tissue only. Paper-wide results and their limitations: Viral specificity was inferred only from CDR3 sequence similarity, and patients' HCMV serostatus was unknown. Because sequencing depth was different between pre-surgery and post-surgery blood, clones absent from the pre-surgery sample may reflect undersampling.

TCR beta chain sequences were generated from genomic DNA using the immunoSEQ assay. On the study's bioinformatics: CDR3 sequences that did not begin with the conserved framework cysteine at position 104 were removed manually. To get clonality, the normalized Shannon's Diversity Index was subtracted from one, giving values from 0 (maximal diversity) to 1 (oligoclonal). Differences in the frequency of the same CDR3 between samples, such as brain versus blood, were assessed with chi-squared comparison-of-proportions tests. Public clonotypes were identified by searching immuneACCESS, and similarity to known antiviral clonotypes was assessed with the VDJdb browser. What TCRdb holds here is the immuneACCESS table cut down to in-frame rearrangements. Part of the clones is not present; checked against another copy, under half of the missing clones reflect an unresolved V gene, and the others are unexplained. From that table come the V and J calls and clone size; the DNA was used to work out D and trimming. Present in this sample are about 340,000 clones, more than 85% of which were seen just once. The top ten constitute 4.5% to 7% of the sample.

Explained via the paper, the time point label denotes: blood from clinic visit 5 months post-surgery; TSC patient then seizure free. The surgery cases that showed the highest brain T cell transcript signatures were chosen for TCR beta chain sequencing of brain tissue, and of blood when it was available. Prior to surgery, the patients had been treated with at least one anti-epileptic drug. The TCR-sequenced patients were children whose drug-resistant epilepsy was caused by tuberous sclerosis complex, focal cortical dysplasia, Rasmussen encephalitis or hemimegalencephaly. Bulk genomic DNA was isolated from unsorted brain tissue and whole blood using the Monarch genomic DNA purification kit. CDR1 is given as MNHNS and CDR2 as SASEGT, both from the germline V gene. There are 15 amino acids in the CDR3, from cysteine to phenylalanine inclusive. The only DNA kept is the CDR3, 45 bases in frame from the first base. The trim is 1 base for V and 0 bases for J, with a gap of 9 bases between the germline ends.

The input for sequencing was peripheral blood, taken less than 6 months after surgery. The chain uses TRBV6-1 and TRBJ1-1, with TRBD1 tentatively as D gene (5 bases match). The source is a boy under two years old with tuberous sclerosis and intractable seizures. The nucleotide sequence reads TGTGCCAGCAGTGAAGGGACATACTTGAACACTGAAGCTTTCTTT. This gives the protein CASSEGTYLNTEAFF.